These 29 T cell receptor beta chains originate from one sample sequenced in a study of cytomegalovirus exposure and HLA in healthy donors (dated by TCRdb to about 2017). To prepare the library, the immunoSEQ multiplex PCR assay was applied. For the multiplex PCR, a mixture combining 60 forward primers for TCR Vbeta segments and 13 reverse primers for TCR Jbeta segments was used. Drawn from immuneACCESS, this table holds only the in-frame rearrangements with V and J called that TCRdb kept. Clones are partly lost; checked studies trace under half to an unresolved V gene and leave the rest unexplained. Here the sample has some 240,000 clones; more than 75% occur a single time. The top ten constitute around 4% of the sample. Sequenced: PBMCs. The receptors were sampled from a male donor in good health and CMV-seronegative.

This chain links TRBV15 with TRBJ2-7, with D perhaps matching TRBD1 (6 bases). CDR1 is LNHNV and CDR2 is YYDKDF in the germline V gene (reference sequence). Trimming took off 3 bases at V and 9 bases at J, with 21 bases between the two ends. This CDR3 spans 15 amino acids. The CDR3 spells CATSSGTPGVSAQYF. The CDR3 DNA sequence: TGTGCCACCAGCAGCGGGACACCCGGGGTCAGTGCGCAGTACTTC.

This chain uses TRBV6-5 with TRBJ2-1; TRBD2 aligns across 12 bases. CDR1 and CDR2 (germline): MNHEY, SVGAGI. This CDR3 has 15 residues. V was pared by 7 bases and J by 7 bases, with 8 bases of the junction left unmatched. In nucleotides, the CDR3 is TGTGCCAGCACCCCTAGCGGGAGGGCCTGGAATGAGCAGTTCTTC. Translating gives CASTPSGRAWNEQFF.

The chain recombines TRBV28 with TRBJ1-1, with 7 bases fitting TRBD1. This CDR3 spans 15 amino acids. Germline CDR1 MDHEN, CDR2 SYDVKM. V lost 3 bases to trimming and J lost 7 bases; unmatched junction nucleotides: 11. The CDR3 coding sequence is TGTGCCAGCAGTTTCGCAGGGGGTGCGGTATTTGAAGCTTTCTTT. Protein sequence: CASSFAGGAVFEAFF. Using reference TRBV28 and TRBJ1-1 for the parts outside the CDR3, the full variable domain is DVKVTQSSRYLVKRTGEKVFLECVQDMDHENMFWYRQDPGLGLRLIYFSYDVKMKEKGDIPEGYSVSREKKERFSLILESASTNQTSMYLCASSFAGGAVFEAFFGQGTRLTVV.

The chain links TRBV2 to TRBJ1-4; tentatively, D is TRBD1 (6 bases). The V end was cut by 6 bases, the J end by 2 bases, with 7 bases between. Germline assignment: CDR1 SNHLY and CDR2 FYNNEI. This CDR3 spans 13 amino acids. CDR3 in amino acids: CASRDSTNEKLFF. Here the CDR3 DNA reads TGTGCCAGCAGGGACAGTACTAATGAAAAACTGTTTTTT.

V and J are TRBV13 and TRBJ2-1, with 10 bases aligning to TRBD2. This CDR3 region has 16 residues. Trimming removed 0 bases from V and 2 bases from J; junction bases left unmatched: 1. Per germline, CDR1 PRHDT and CDR2 FYEKMQ (reference sequence). The CDR3 DNA follows: TGTGCCAGCAGCTTAGGAAGCGGGAGGGCCTACAATGAGCAGTTCTTC. Its translation is CASSLGSGRAYNEQFF.

The chain employs TRBV28 and TRBJ2-7; 7 bases agree with TRBD1. CDR3 length equals 15 residues. V shed 1 base, J shed 4 bases, and the junction held 7 bases outside the gene matches. Germline values: CDR1 MDHEN, CDR2 SYDVKM. CDR3 residues: CASSLLRQGFYEQYF. The DNA of the CDR3 is TGTGCCAGCAGTTTATTGAGACAGGGCTTTTACGAGCAGTACTTC.

In nucleotides, the CDR3 is TGTGCCAGCAGTGAAGGACAGGAGAACACTGAAGCTTTCTTT. As protein: CASSEGQENTEAFF. The chain combines TRBV6-1 with TRBJ1-1, with TRBD1 as a possible D gene (6 bases). Trimming took 1 base from V and 1 from J, leaving 7 bases between them. Looked up from germline, CDR1 is MNHNS and CDR2 is SASEGT. The CDR3 consists of 14 residues.

V gene TRBV13 combines with J gene TRBJ1-4; D is uncertain. The CDR3 is 16 amino acids. Germline V gene lookup returns CDR1 PRHDT and CDR2 FYEKMQ (reference sequence). Trimming pared 5 bases from V and 0 bases from J, leaving 13 bases between. CDR3 sequence: CASSTIRGATNEKLFF. In DNA, the CDR3 is TGTGCCAGCAGCACAATACGCGGAGCAACTAATGAAAAACTGTTTTTT.

This clone was observed a few times. The V call is TRBV6-6, the J call TRBJ1-3; 10 bases are shared with TRBD1. The CDR3 runs 15 residues. V trimming: 0 bases; J trimming: 5 bases; junction bases outside the gene matches: 1. Germline CDR1 reads MNHNY; CDR2 reads SVGAGI (reference sequence). This CDR3 reads CASSYSTGGRNTIYF. The CDR3 nucleotides are TGTGCCAGCAGTTACTCGACAGGGGGCAGAAACACCATATATTTT.

This chain links TRBV11-2 with TRBJ1-1; D gene unclear. V was clipped by 0 bases and J by 0 bases, with 8 bases between them. Germline CDR1 is SGHAT and CDR2 is FQNNGV. CDR3 length: 15 residues. The CDR3 DNA reads TGTGCCAGCAGCTTAGAGGCCACCTTGAACACTGAAGCTTTCTTT. Residues: CASSLEATLNTEAFF.

The rearrangement joins TRBV28 to TRBJ1-5; D is possibly TRBD1 (5 bases). The CDR3 runs 16 residues. CDR1 is MDHEN and CDR2 is SYDVKM in the germline V gene. The V and J ends lost 1 base and 0 bases respectively, with 10 bases between them. DNA of the CDR3: TGTGCCAGCAGTTTATCGGCAGGGTTTAGCAATCAGCCCCAGCATTTT. This translates into CASSLSAGFSNQPQHF.

The chain employs TRBV5-1 and TRBJ1-2, with 8 bases aligning to TRBD1. V shed 4 bases, J shed 8 bases, and the junction held 13 bases outside the gene matches. Germline V gene sequence: CDR1 SGHRS, CDR2 YFSETQ. The CDR3 contains 15 residues. The CDR3 region is CASSPDGTGVLGYTF. Here the CDR3 DNA reads TGCGCCAGCAGCCCCGACGGGACAGGTGTTTTGGGCTACACCTTC.

This chain joins TRBV6-1 and TRBJ1-6; tentatively, D is TRBD1 (5 bases). This CDR3 spans 15 amino acids. V shed 2 bases and J shed 7 bases, with 12 bases lying between them. Germline values: CDR1 MNHNS, CDR2 SASEGT. The CDR3, as DNA: TGTGCCAGCAGTGAAAGAGCAGGGCCGAATTCACCCCTCCACTTT. This translates into CASSERAGPNSPLHF.

The J gene is TRBJ2-1, the V gene TRBV7-3; TRBD2 matches at 9 bases. The CDR3 sequence is 18 residues long. From germline, CDR1 is SGHTA and CDR2 FQGTGA. Losses at the gene ends were 1 base for V and 7 bases for J; bases not matched to a gene: 14. The CDR3 sequence is CASSLMIGASGISNEQFF. The CDR3, as DNA: TGTGCCAGCAGCTTAATGATCGGGGCTAGCGGGATAAGTAATGAGCAGTTCTTC.

V usage is TRBV29-1 and J usage is TRBJ2-7; 7 nucleotides match TRBD1. Trimming cost V 1 base and J 8 bases; bases outside gene matches: 17. The CDR3 has 16 amino acids. The germline V gene encodes CDR1 SQVTM and CDR2 ANQGSEA. CDR3: CSVEGSSGQILSQQYF. The CDR3 nucleotides read TGCAGCGTTGAAGGTTCCTCGGGACAGATATTAAGCCAGCAGTACTTC.

The chain carries TRBV7-2 and TRBJ1-4; D gene uncertain. Trimming shortened V by 5 bases and J by 4 bases, and 14 bases separated the two germline ends. Per the germline V gene, CDR1 is SGHTA and CDR2 is FQGNSA. This CDR3 is 15 amino acids long. This CDR3 reads CASSPVGELNEKLFF. The DNA for the CDR3 is TGTGCCAGCAGCCCCGTGGGCGAACTTAATGAAAAACTGTTTTTT.

This clone was seen more than once but under ten times. The CDR3 sequence is CASSSGGPEETQYF. The CDR3 coding sequence is TGCGCCAGCAGCTCGGGGGGCCCGGAAGAGACCCAGTACTTC. V and J are TRBV5-1 and TRBJ2-5, with D maybe TRBD2 (7 bases). Germline V gene sequence: CDR1 SGHRS, CDR2 YFSETQ. V was trimmed by 3 bases and J by 3 bases, leaving 12 bases between them. CDR3 size: 14 residues.

This chain joins TRBV4-1 and TRBJ2-7; 7 bases agree with TRBD2. Germline trimming cut 1 base from V and 4 bases from J; bases unmatched to any gene: 7. This CDR3 is 15 amino acids long. CDR1 is MGHRA and CDR2 is YSYEKL in the germline V gene. CDR3 loop: CASSQVSSGVYEQYF. The CDR3 DNA follows: TGCGCCAGCAGCCAAGTGTCTAGCGGTGTTTACGAGCAGTACTTC.

The table lists this clone with a few counts. The chain employs TRBV5-1 and TRBJ1-1, with D possibly matching TRBD1 (6 bases). This CDR3 is built from 13 residues. V lost 0 bases and J 7 bases, leaving 10 bases between the germline ends. Germline V gives CDR1 SGHRS, CDR2 YFSETQ. The CDR3 nucleotides read TGCGCCAGCAGCTTGGACAGGGAGAATGAAGCTTTCTTT. Translation: CASSLDRENEAFF.

The chain joins TRBV5-1 to TRBJ1-6; 9 bases line up with TRBD1. The V and J ends lost 3 bases and 8 bases, in that order; junction bases with no gene match: 6. Germline loops: CDR1 SGHRS, CDR2 YFSETQ. The length of the CDR3 is 15 residues. The DNA of the CDR3 is TGCGCCAGCAGCTCCGGGACAGGGAAACATTCACCCCTCCACTTT. It is translated as CASSSGTGKHSPLHF.

The chain joins TRBV7-9 to TRBJ2-1; weak D call: TRBD2 (6 bases). Trimming removed 1 base from V and 14 bases from J, with 15 bases in between. CDR1 is SEHNR, CDR2 FQNEAQ, per germline (reference sequence). This CDR3 contains 13 residues. CDR3: CASSLVSSVQEFF. Written as DNA, the CDR3 is TGTGCCAGCAGCTTAGTATCTAGCGTCCAGGAGTTCTTC.

Comments on this clone: The same CDR3 is also encoded by other DNA sequences in this sample. The chain joins TRBV7-9 to TRBJ1-1; D unclear. The CDR3 has 13 amino acids. Germline CDR1 and CDR2: SEHNR and FQNEAQ (reference sequence). Trimming cost V 1 base and J 1 base, with 4 bases left between them. CDR3: CASSLGQNTEAFF. The CDR3 DNA sequence: TGTGCCAGCAGCTTAGGGCAGAACACTGAAGCTTTCTTT.

The chain recombines TRBV12-5 with TRBJ1-2; D might be TRBD1 (6 bases). Deletions cut 4 bases from V and 6 bases from J, with 12 bases between. The length of the CDR3 is 13 residues. The germline CDR1 and CDR2 sequences are LGHNT and FRNRAP. The DNA for the CDR3 is TGTGCTAGTGGTTGGGGGGGCGCGGATGGCTACACCTTC. It translates to CASGWGGADGYTF.

This chain joins TRBV27 and TRBJ1-5; the D gene is possibly TRBD1 (6 bases). Deletions cut 8 bases from V and 1 base from J, with 15 bases between. CDR3 length: 15 amino acids. CDR1 is MNHEY, CDR2 SMNVEV, per germline (reference sequence). Here the CDR3 reads CASAFWGPSNQPQHF. The CDR3 nucleotides read TGTGCCAGCGCTTTTTGGGGGCCAAGCAATCAGCCCCAGCATTTT.

The V and J genes are TRBV4-1 and TRBJ2-7; 9 nucleotides align to TRBD2. The CDR3 is 16 residues long. CDR1 MGHRA and CDR2 YSYEKL come from the germline V gene. The junction had 11 bases not matched to a gene; V was cut back by 2 bases and J by 6 bases. The CDR3 protein is CASSQSGGLGYSEQYF. In DNA, the CDR3 is TGCGCCAGCAGCCAAAGCGGGGGGCTGGGATACTCCGAGCAGTACTTC.

V gene TRBV6-1 combines with J gene TRBJ2-3; 9 bases map to TRBD2. The J segment lost 2 bases and the V segment lost 4 bases, leaving 10 bases of the junction unmatched. The CDR3 is 17 residues long. The germline V gene encodes CDR1 MNHNS and CDR2 SASEGT. CDR3 protein: CASSADSGRIFTDTQYF. For the CDR3, the DNA is TGTGCCAGCAGTGCTGACAGCGGGAGGATTTTCACAGATACGCAGTATTTT.

The chain joins TRBV19 to TRBJ2-2, with D maybe TRBD2 (6 bases). Germline CDR1 LNHDA, CDR2 SQIVND (reference sequence). V gave up 8 bases and J gave up 7 bases, with 14 bases separating them. There are 13 residues in the CDR3. The CDR3 sequence is CASQGTGVGELFF. The CDR3 DNA reads TGTGCCAGTCAAGGGACTGGGGTCGGGGAGCTGTTTTTT.

A word on this clone: Other DNA variants within this sample encode the same CDR3. The rearrangement uses TRBV6-5 and TRBJ1-5; 7 nucleotides agree with TRBD1. CDR3 size: 14 residues. V lost 6 bases, J lost 2 bases, and 4 bases stayed unmatched. The germline V gene has CDR1 MNHEY and CDR2 SVGAGI. The CDR3 region is CASRKGQGNQPQHF. The CDR3 coding sequence is TGTGCCAGCAGAAAAGGACAGGGCAATCAGCCCCAGCATTTT.

Concerning this clone itself: Other DNA sequences from this sample encode an identical CDR3 as well. The chain recombines TRBV29-1 with TRBJ1-1; 10 nucleotides agree with TRBD1. Germline CDR1 is SQVTM and CDR2 is ANQGSEA. CDR3 length: 12 residues. V shed 5 bases, J shed 4 bases, and the junction held 1 base outside the gene matches. The chain's CDR3 is CSVRTGGTEAFF. The DNA of the CDR3 is TGCAGCGTTAGGACAGGGGGCACTGAAGCTTTCTTT.